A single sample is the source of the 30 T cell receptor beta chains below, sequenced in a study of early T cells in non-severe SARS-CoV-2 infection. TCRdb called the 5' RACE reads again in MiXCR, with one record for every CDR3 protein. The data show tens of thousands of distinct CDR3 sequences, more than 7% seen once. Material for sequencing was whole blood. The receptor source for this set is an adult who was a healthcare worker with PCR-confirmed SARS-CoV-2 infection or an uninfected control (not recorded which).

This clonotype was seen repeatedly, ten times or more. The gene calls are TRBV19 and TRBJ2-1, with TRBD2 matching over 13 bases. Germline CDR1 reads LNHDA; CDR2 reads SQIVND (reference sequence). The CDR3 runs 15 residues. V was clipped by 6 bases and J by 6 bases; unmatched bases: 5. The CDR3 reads CASRRGTSGTNEQFF. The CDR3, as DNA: TGTGCCAGTAGGAGGGGGACTAGCGGGACCAATGAGCAGTTCTTC.

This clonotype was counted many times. CDR3 DNA: TGTGCCAGCAGTGAAGGTGGAGCGGGAGGTCTTAATACGCAGTATTTT. It specifies CASSEGGAGGLNTQYF. The V gene is TRBV6-1, the J gene TRBJ2-3, with 9 nucleotides matching TRBD2. This CDR3 has 16 residues. The germline gives CDR1 MNHNS, CDR2 SASEGT. V dropped 1 base and J dropped 7; count of bases not matched to a gene: 9.

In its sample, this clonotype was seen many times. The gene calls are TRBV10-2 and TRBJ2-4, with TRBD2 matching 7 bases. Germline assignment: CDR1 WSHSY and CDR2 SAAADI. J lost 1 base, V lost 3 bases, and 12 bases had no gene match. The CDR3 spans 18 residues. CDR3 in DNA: TGCGCCAGCAGTGAACCCAGCGGGGCGCCAGTGGCCAAAAACATTCAGTACTTC. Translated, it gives CASSEPSGAPVAKNIQYF.

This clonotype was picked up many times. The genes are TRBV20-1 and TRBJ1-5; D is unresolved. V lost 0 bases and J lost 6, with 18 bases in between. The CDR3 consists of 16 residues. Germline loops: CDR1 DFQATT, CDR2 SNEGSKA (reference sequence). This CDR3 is CSARDLSYGGSQPQHF. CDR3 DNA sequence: TGCAGTGCTAGAGATCTGTCATATGGAGGGAGTCAGCCCCAGCATTTT.

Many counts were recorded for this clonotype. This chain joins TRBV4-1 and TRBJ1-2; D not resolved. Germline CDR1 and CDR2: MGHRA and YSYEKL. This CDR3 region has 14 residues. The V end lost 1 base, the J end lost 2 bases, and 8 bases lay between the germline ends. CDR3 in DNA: TGCGCCAGCAGCCAAGCCTGGGCGAACTATGGCTACACCTTC. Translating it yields CASSQAWANYGYTF.

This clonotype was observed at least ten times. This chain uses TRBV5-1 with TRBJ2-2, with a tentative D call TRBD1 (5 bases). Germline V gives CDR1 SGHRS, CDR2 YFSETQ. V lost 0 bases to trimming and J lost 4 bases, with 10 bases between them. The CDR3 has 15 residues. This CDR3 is CASSLGWGSTGELFF. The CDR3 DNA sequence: TGCGCCAGCAGCTTGGGATGGGGCAGCACCGGGGAGCTGTTTTTT.

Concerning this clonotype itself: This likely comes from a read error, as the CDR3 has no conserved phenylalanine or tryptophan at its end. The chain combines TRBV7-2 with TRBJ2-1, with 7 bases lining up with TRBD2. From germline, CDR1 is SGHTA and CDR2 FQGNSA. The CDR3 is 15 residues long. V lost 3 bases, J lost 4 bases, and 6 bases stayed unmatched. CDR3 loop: CASSFGAGLYNEQFL. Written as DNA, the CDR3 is TGTGCCAGCAGCTTTGGAGCGGGGCTATACAATGAGCAGTTCCTC.

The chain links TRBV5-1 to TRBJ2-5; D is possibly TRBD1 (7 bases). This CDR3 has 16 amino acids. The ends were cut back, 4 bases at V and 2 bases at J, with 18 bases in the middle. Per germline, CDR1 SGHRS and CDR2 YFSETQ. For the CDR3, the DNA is TGCGCCAGCAGCAAAGGCGGGACAGCCATTCAAGAGACCCAGTACTTC. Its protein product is CASSKGGTAIQETQYF.

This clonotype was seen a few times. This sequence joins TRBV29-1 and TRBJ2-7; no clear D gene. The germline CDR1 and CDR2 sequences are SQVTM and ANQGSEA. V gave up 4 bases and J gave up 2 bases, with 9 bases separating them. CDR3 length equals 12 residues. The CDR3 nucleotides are TGCAGCGTTGTTCGGCCGCCCTACGAGCAGTACTTC. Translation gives CSVVRPPYEQYF.

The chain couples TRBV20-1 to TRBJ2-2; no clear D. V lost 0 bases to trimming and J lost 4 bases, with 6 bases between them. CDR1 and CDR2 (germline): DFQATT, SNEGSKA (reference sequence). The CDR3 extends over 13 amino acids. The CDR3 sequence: CSARDSITGELFF. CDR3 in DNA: TGCAGTGCTAGAGACTCGATCACCGGGGAGCTGTTTTTT.

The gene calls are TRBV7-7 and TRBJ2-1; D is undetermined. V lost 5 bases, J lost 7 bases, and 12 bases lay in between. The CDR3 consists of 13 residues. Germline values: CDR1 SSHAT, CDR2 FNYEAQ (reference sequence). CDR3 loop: CASSLGMYNEQFF. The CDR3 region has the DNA TGTGCCAGCAGCCTGGGGATGTATAATGAGCAGTTCTTC.

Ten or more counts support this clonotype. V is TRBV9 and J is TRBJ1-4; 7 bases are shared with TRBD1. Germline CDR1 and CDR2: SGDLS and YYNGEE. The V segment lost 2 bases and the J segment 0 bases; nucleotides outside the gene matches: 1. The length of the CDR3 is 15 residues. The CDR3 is CASSVGTATNEKLFF. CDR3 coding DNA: TGTGCCAGCAGCGTGGGGACAGCAACTAATGAAAAACTGTTTTTT.

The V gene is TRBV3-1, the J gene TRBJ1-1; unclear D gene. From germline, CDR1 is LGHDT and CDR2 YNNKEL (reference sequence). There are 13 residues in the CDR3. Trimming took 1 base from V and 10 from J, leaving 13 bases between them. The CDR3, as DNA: TGTGCCAGCAGCCAAGCCTACGGTATGGGAGCTTTCTTT. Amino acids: CASSQAYGMGAFF.

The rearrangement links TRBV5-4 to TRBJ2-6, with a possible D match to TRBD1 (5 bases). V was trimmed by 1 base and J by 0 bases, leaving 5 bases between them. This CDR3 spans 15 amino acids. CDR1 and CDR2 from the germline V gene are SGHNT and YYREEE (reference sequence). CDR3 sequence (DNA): TGTGCCAGCAGCTTGACAGGCTCTGGGGCCAACGTCCTGACTTTC. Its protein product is CASSLTGSGANVLTF.

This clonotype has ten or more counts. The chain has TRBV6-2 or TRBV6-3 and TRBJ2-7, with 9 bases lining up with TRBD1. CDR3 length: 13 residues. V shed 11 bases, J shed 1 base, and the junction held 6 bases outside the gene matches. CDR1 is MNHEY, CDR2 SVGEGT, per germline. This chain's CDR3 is CAGRTGASYEQYF. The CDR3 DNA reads TGTGCCGGAAGGACAGGGGCGTCCTACGAGCAGTACTTC.

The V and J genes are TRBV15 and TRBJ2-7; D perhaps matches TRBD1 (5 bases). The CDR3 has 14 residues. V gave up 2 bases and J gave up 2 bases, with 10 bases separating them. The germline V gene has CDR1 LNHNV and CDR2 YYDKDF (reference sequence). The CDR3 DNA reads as TGTGCCACCAGCAGACAGGGCCTGGCCTACGAGCAGTACTTC. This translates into CATSRQGLAYEQYF.

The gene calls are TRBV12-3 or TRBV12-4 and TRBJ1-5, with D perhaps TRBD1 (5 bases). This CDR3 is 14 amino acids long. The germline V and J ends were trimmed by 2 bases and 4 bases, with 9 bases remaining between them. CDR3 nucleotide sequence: TGTGCCAGCAGTTTAAGGGGCGAGAATCAGCCCCAGCATTTT. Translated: CASSLRGENQPQHF.

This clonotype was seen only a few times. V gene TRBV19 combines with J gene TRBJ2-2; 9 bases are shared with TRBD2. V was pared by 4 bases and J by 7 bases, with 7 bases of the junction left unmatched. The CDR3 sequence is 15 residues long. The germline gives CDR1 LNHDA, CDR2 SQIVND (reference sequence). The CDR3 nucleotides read TGTGCCAGTAGTAGTAGCGGGAGATTAAACGGGGAGCTGTTTTTT. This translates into CASSSSGRLNGELFF.

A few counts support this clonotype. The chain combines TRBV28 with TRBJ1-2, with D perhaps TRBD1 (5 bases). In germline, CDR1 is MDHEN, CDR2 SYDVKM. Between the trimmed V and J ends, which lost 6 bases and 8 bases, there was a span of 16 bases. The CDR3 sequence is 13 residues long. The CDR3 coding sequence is TGTGCCAGCAGGCCACCGGGACCTAAGGGCTACACCTTC. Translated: CASRPPGPKGYTF.

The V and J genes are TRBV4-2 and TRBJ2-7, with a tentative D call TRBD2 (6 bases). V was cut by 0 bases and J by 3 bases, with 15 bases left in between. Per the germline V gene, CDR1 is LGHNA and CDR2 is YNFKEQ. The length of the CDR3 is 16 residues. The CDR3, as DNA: TGTGCCAGCAGCCAAGATGAGTCAGCGGGCGGCTACGAGCAGTACTTC. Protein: CASSQDESAGGYEQYF.

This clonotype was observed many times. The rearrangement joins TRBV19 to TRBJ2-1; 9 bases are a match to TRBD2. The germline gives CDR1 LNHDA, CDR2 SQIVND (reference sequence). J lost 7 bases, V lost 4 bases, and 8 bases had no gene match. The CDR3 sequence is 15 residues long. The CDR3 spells CASSTLAGQTNEQFF. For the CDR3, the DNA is TGTGCCAGTAGTACTCTAGCGGGGCAAACGAATGAGCAGTTCTTC.

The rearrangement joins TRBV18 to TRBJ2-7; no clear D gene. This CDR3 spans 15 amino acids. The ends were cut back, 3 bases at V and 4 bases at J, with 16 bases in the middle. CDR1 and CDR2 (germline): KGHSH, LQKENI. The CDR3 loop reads CASSPVRSSTYEQYF. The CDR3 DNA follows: TGTGCCAGCTCACCTGTGCGAAGTTCCACTTACGAGCAGTACTTC.

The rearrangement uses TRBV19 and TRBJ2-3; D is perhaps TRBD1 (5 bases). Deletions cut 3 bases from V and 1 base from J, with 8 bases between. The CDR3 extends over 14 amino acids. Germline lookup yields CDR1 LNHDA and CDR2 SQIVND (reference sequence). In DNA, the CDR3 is TGTGCCAGTAGTATTCCCAGGGGCACAGATACGCAGTATTTT. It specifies CASSIPRGTDTQYF.

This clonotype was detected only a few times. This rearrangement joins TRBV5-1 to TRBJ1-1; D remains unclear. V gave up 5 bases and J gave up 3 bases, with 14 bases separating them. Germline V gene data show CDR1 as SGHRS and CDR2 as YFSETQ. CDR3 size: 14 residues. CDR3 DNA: TGCGCCAGCAGACCCATAGTCGGGGACACTGAAGCTTTCTTT. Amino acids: CASRPIVGDTEAFF.

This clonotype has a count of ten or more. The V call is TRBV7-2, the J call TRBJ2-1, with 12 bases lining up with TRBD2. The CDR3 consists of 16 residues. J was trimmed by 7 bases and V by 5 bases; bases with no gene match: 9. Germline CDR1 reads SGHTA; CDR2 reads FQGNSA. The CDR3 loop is CASSLFLAGGRNEQFF. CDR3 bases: TGTGCCAGCAGCCTTTTCCTAGCGGGAGGGAGGAATGAGCAGTTCTTC.

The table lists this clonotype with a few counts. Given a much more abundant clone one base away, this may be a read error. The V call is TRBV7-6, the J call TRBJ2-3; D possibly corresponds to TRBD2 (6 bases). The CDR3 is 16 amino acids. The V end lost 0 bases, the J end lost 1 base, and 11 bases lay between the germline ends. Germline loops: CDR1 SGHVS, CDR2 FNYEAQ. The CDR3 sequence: CASSLAWTIGTDTQYF. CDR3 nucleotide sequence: TGTGCCAGCAGCTTAGCTTGGACTATCGGCACAGATACGCAGTATTTT.

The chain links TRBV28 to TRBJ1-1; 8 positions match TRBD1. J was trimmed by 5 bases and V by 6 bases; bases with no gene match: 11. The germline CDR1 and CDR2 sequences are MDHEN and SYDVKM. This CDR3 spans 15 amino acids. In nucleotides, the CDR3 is TGTGCCAGCAGCCCCCAGACAGGGGCCGAGACTGAAGCTTTCTTT. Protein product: CASSPQTGAETEAFF.

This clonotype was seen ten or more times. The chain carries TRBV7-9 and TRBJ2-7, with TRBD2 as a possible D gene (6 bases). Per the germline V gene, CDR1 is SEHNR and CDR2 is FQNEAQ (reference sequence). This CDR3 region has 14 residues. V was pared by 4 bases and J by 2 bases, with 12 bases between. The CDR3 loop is CASSSTTRAYEQYF. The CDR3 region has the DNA TGTGCCAGCAGCTCCACGACTAGAGCCTACGAGCAGTACTTC.

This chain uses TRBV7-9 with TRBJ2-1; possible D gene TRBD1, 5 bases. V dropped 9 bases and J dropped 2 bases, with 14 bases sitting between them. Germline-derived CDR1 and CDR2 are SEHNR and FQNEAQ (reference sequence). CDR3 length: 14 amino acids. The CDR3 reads CASLHGAAYNEQFF. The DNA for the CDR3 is TGTGCCAGTTTGCATGGGGCCGCCTACAATGAGCAGTTCTTC.

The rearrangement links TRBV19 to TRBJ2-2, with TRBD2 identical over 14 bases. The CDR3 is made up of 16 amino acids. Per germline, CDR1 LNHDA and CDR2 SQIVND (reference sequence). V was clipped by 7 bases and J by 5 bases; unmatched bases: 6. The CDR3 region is CASTGTSGRQTGELFF. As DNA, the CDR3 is TGTGCCAGTACCGGGACTAGCGGGAGACAGACCGGGGAGCTGTTTTTT. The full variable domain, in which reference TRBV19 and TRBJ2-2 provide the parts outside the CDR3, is DGGITQSPKYLFRKEGQNVTLSCEQNLNHDAMYWYRQDPGQGLRLIYYSQIVNDFQKGDIAEGYSVSREKKESFPLTVTSAQKNPTAFYLCASTGTSGRQTGELFFGEGSRLTVL.